This is a list of T cell receptor beta chains from one sample in a study of immune reconstitution after stem cell transplant in scleroderma. TCRdb reanalysed the RT-PCR reads using MiXCR and keeps one entry per CDR3 protein. The sample holds under 2,500 distinct CDR3 sequences, approximately 10% seen once. This material was acquired before or after autologous hematopoietic stem cell transplantation (not recorded which). The receptors shown here come from a female donor with systemic sclerosis. Both conserved end residues are part of each CDR3. A D gene is named only where the DNA matches it firmly. Some rows mark clone size as missing; the rest say once, few, many or name a class of expanded clone.

clone_size: .; d_call: TRBD2; j_call: TRBJ2-7; v_call: TRBV3-1; cdr3_nt: TGTGCCAGCAGCCATAGCGGGCGCGCCTACGAGCAGTACTTC; cdr3_aa: CASSHSGRAYEQYF
clone_size: .; d_call: .; j_call: TRBJ1-4; v_call: TRBV5-1; cdr3_nt: TGCGCCAGCAGCTTTGGCAGCACAACTAATGAAAAACTGTTTTTT; cdr3_aa: CASSFGSTTNEKLFF
clone_size: large; d_call: .; j_call: TRBJ1-1; v_call: TRBV6-5; cdr3_nt: TGTGCCAGCGGTAGGGGGAAACGGGACACTGAAGCTTTCTTT; cdr3_aa: CASGRGKRDTEAFF
clone_size: few; d_call: .; j_call: TRBJ2-3; v_call: TRBV10-3; cdr3_nt: TGTGCCATCAGTGATATAGCTAGCACAGATACGCAGTATTTT; cdr3_aa: CAISDIASTDTQYF
clone_size: .; d_call: .; j_call: TRBJ1-5; v_call: TRBV7-9; cdr3_nt: TGTGCCAGCCAGGAGGGCAATCAGCCCCAGCATTTT; cdr3_aa: CASQEGNQPQHF
clone_size: .; d_call: TRBD1; j_call: TRBJ2-7; v_call: TRBV5-1; cdr3_nt: TGCGCCAGCAGCCCGCGGGGACAGGGATCCGAGCAGTACTTC; cdr3_aa: CASSPRGQGSEQYF
clone_size: .; d_call: .; j_call: TRBJ1-1; v_call: TRBV28; cdr3_nt: TGTGCCAGCAGCTCATGGTGCACTGAAGCTTTCTTT; cdr3_aa: CASSSWCTEAFF
clone_size: few; d_call: .; j_call: TRBJ2-2; v_call: TRBV6-1; cdr3_nt: TGTGCCAGCATCTTTCGAAGAGGGGTCGCCGGGGAGCTGTTTTTT; cdr3_aa: CASIFRRGVAGELFF
clone_size: .; d_call: TRBD1; j_call: TRBJ1-6; v_call: TRBV19; cdr3_nt: TGTGCCAGTAGTTCACAGGGGAGTAATTCACCCCTCCACTTT; cdr3_aa: CASSSQGSNSPLHF
clone_size: few; d_call: TRBD1; j_call: TRBJ1-1; v_call: TRBV5-1; cdr3_nt: TGCGCCAGCAGCAACGGACAGGGAGGGGGCCACACTGAAGCTTTCTTT; cdr3_aa: CASSNGQGGGHTEAFF
clone_size: medium-sized; d_call: TRBD1; j_call: TRBJ1-6; v_call: TRBV7-6; cdr3_nt: TGTGCCAGCAGCTTAGAGGTGACAGGGACTTCACCCCTCCACTTT; cdr3_aa: CASSLEVTGTSPLHF
clone_size: .; d_call: TRBD1; j_call: TRBJ2-1; v_call: TRBV29-1; cdr3_nt: TGCAGCGTCCTATACAGGGGCCTATGGGCAATGTATGAGCAGTTCTTC; cdr3_aa: CSVLYRGLWAMYEQFF
clone_size: .; d_call: .; j_call: TRBJ1-1; v_call: TRBV5-1; cdr3_nt: TGCGCCAGCAGCTTGGCAGGGAGTTACTATGAGGGGGAAGCTTTCTTT; cdr3_aa: CASSLAGSYYEGEAFF
clone_size: medium-sized; d_call: .; j_call: TRBJ2-1; v_call: TRBV20-1; cdr3_nt: TGCAGTGCTACAAGTATGAAAAGCAATGAGCAGTTCTTC; cdr3_aa: CSATSMKSNEQFF
clone_size: medium-sized; d_call: .; j_call: TRBJ1-1; v_call: TRBV6-4; cdr3_nt: TGTGCCAGCGTCCTGGGACACCCCGAAGCTTTCTTT; cdr3_aa: CASVLGHPEAFF
clone_size: .; d_call: TRBD2; j_call: TRBJ2-7; v_call: TRBV10-3; cdr3_nt: TGTGCCATCAGTGAGTCGGTTAGCGGGGGCTACGAGCAGTACTTC; cdr3_aa: CAISESVSGGYEQYF
clone_size: medium-sized; d_call: TRBD1; j_call: TRBJ2-7; v_call: TRBV29-1; cdr3_nt: TGCAGCGTTATAAAGACAGGGGTCTCCTACGAGCAGTACTTC; cdr3_aa: CSVIKTGVSYEQYF
clone_size: .; d_call: TRBD2; j_call: TRBJ2-7; v_call: TRBV5-1; cdr3_nt: TGCGCCAGCAGCTTGACTAGCGGGAGCTACGAGCAGTACTTC; cdr3_aa: CASSLTSGSYEQYF
clone_size: few; d_call: TRBD2; j_call: TRBJ2-3; v_call: TRBV25-1; cdr3_nt: TGTGCCAGCATTGCCGGACTAGCGGGGGGTGCAGATACGCAGTATTTT; cdr3_aa: CASIAGLAGGADTQYF
clone_size: .; d_call: TRBD1; j_call: TRBJ1-2; v_call: TRBV15; cdr3_nt: TGTGCCACCAGCAGAGATGAGACAGGGAACTATGGCTACACCTTC; cdr3_aa: CATSRDETGNYGYTF
clone_size: few; d_call: .; j_call: TRBJ1-5; v_call: TRBV10-3; cdr3_nt: TGTGCCTCTAGCTCAGATAGCAATCAGCCCCAGCATTTT; cdr3_aa: CASSSDSNQPQHF
clone_size: few; d_call: .; j_call: TRBJ1-2; v_call: TRBV19; cdr3_nt: TGTGCCAGTAGTACTCACGGGACGCAGATTGGCTACACCTTC; cdr3_aa: CASSTHGTQIGYTF
clone_size: .; d_call: .; j_call: TRBJ1-5; v_call: TRBV12-5; cdr3_nt: TGTGCTAGTGGTTTGACGGGGAGCAATCAGCCCCAGCATTTT; cdr3_aa: CASGLTGSNQPQHF
clone_size: few; d_call: .; j_call: TRBJ1-2; v_call: TRBV18; cdr3_nt: TGTGCCAGCTCACCGTCCAGGGACGACTATGGCTACACCTTC; cdr3_aa: CASSPSRDDYGYTF
clone_size: medium-sized; d_call: TRBD2; j_call: TRBJ2-1; v_call: TRBV10-2; cdr3_nt: TGCGCCAGCAGGCGCCTGGCGGGGGACTACAATGAGCAGTTCTTC; cdr3_aa: CASRRLAGDYNEQFF
clone_size: large; d_call: TRBD1; j_call: TRBJ2-1; v_call: TRBV13; cdr3_nt: TGTGCCAGCACCCACCGGGACAGGGGCGAGTATGAGCAGTTCTTC; cdr3_aa: CASTHRDRGEYEQFF
clone_size: few; d_call: .; j_call: TRBJ2-3; v_call: TRBV5-1; cdr3_nt: TGCGCCAGCAGCTCCACAGTGGGCACAGATACGCAGTATTTT; cdr3_aa: CASSSTVGTDTQYF
clone_size: medium-sized; d_call: .; j_call: TRBJ1-4; v_call: TRBV7-2; cdr3_nt: TGTGCCAGCAGATTGGGACGGAATGAAAAACTGTTTTTT; cdr3_aa: CASRLGRNEKLFF
clone_size: medium-sized; d_call: TRBD1; j_call: TRBJ1-2; v_call: TRBV5-1; cdr3_nt: TGCGCCAGCAGCTTGGGACAGTACCGGGACAGGAGCTATGGCTACACCTTC; cdr3_aa: CASSLGQYRDRSYGYTF
clone_size: few; d_call: .; j_call: TRBJ1-1; v_call: TRBV7-7; cdr3_nt: TGTGCCAGCAGTACGGACGGGAACACTGAAGCTTTCTTT; cdr3_aa: CASSTDGNTEAFF
clone_size: few; d_call: TRBD2; j_call: TRBJ2-7; v_call: TRBV20-1; cdr3_nt: TGCAGTGCTAGCCGGGCTAGCGGTATCTACGAGCAGTACTTC; cdr3_aa: CSASRASGIYEQYF
clone_size: few; d_call: .; j_call: TRBJ1-6; v_call: TRBV5-1; cdr3_nt: TGCGCCAGCAGCTACATACCTCGGGGAGAAGATTCACCCCTCCACTTT; cdr3_aa: CASSYIPRGEDSPLHF
clone_size: .; d_call: .; j_call: TRBJ1-5; v_call: TRBV27; cdr3_nt: TGTGCCAGCAGTCCGGGGTCCGGAGGCAATCAGCCCCAGCATTTT; cdr3_aa: CASSPGSGGNQPQHF